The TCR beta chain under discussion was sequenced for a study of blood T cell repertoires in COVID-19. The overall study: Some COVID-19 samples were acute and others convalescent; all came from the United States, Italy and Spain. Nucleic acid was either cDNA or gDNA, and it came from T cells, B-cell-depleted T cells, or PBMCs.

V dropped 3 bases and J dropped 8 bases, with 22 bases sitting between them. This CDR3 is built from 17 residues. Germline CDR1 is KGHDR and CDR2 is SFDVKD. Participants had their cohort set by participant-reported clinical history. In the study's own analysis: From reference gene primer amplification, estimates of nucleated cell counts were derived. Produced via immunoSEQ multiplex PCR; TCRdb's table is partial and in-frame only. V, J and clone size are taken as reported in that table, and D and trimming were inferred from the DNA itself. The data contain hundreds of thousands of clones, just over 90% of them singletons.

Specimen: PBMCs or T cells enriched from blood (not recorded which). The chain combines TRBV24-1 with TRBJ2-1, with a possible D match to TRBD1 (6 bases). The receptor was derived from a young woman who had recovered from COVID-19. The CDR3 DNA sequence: TGTGCCACCAGTGATACAACAACGTCAACAGGGAGCTATGAGCAGTTCTTC. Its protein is CATSDTTTSTGSYEQFF.